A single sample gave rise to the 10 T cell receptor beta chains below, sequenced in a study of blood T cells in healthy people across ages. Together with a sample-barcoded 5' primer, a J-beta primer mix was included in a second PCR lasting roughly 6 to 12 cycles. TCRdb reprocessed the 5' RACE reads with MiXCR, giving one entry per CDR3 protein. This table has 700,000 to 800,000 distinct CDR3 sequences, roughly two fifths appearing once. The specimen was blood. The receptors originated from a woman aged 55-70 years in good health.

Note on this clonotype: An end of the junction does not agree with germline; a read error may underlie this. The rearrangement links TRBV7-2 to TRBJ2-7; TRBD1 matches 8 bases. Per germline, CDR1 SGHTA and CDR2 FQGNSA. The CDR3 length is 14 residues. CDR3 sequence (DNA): TGTGCCAGCAGCAGGGACGACAGGGGCTACGGGCAGTACTTC. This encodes CASSRDDRGYGQYF.

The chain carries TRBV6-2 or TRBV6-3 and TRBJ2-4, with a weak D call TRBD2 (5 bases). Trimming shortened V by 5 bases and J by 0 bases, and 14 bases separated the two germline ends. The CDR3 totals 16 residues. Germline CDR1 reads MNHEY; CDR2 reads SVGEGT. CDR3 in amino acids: CASSRGDNKAKNIQYF. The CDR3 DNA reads TGTGCCAGCAGTCGGGGTGACAACAAAGCCAAAAACATTCAGTACTTC.

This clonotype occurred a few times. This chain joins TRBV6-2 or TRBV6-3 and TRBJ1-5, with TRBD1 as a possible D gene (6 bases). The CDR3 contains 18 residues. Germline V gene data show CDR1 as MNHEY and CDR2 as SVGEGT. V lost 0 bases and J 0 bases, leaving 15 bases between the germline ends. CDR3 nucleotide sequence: TGTGCCAGCAGTTACTCAGCCAGGACAGATTATAGCAATCAGCCCCAGCATTTT. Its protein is CASSYSARTDYSNQPQHF.

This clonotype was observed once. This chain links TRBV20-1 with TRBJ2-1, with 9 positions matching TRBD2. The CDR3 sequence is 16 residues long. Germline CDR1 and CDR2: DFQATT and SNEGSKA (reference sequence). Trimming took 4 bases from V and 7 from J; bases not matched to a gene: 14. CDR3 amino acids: CSATSQGAGGTNEQFF. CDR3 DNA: TGCAGTGCTACCTCCCAGGGAGCGGGGGGTACGAATGAGCAGTTCTTC.

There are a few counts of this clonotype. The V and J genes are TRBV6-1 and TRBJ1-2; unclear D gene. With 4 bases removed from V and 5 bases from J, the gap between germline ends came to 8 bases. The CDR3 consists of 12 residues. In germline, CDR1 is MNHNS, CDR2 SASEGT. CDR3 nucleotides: TGTGCCAGCAGTGTCGAGCAATATGGCTACACCTTC. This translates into CASSVEQYGYTF.

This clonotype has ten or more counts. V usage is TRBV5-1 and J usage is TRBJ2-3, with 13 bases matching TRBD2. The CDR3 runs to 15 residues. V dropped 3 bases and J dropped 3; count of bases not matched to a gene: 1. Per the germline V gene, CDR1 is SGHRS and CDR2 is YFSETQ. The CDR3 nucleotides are TGCGCCAGCAGCTGGGGACTAGCGGGAACAGATACGCAGTATTTT. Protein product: CASSWGLAGTDTQYF.

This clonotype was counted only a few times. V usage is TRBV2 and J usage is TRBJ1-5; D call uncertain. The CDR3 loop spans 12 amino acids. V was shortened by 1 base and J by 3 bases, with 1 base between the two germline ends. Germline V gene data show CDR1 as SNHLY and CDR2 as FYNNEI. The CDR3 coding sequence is TGTGCCAGCAGTGAAGACAATCAGCCCCAGCATTTT. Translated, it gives CASSEDNQPQHF.

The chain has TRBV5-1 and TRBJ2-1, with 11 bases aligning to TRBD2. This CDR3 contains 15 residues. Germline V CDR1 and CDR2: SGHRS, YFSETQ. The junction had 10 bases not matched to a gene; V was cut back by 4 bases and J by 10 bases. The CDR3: CASSPGTSGMLEQFF. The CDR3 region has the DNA TGCGCCAGCAGCCCGGGGACTAGCGGAATGTTGGAGCAGTTCTTC.

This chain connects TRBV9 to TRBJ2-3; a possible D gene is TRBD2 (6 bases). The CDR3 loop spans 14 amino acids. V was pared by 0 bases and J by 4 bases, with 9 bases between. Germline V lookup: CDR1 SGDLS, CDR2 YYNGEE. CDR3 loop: CASSVEPSADTQYF. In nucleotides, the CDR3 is TGTGCCAGCAGCGTAGAACCTAGCGCAGATACGCAGTATTTT.

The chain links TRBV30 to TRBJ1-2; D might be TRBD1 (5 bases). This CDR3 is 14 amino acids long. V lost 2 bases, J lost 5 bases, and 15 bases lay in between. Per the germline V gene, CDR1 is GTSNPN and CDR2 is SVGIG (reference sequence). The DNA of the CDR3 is TGTGCCTGGAGTCCCGCGGGGACGGGGTATGGCTACACCTTC. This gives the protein CAWSPAGTGYGYTF.